One sample yielded the 19 T cell receptor beta chains listed below, sequenced in a study of CD8 T cells in Susac syndrome. Reverse transcription of about 0.5 to 1 ug RNA used random hexamers. TCRdb ran MiXCR on the immunoSEQ multiplex PCR reads and lists one entry per CDR3 protein. The sample shows around 26,000 distinct CDR3 sequences, about 93% of them seen only once. The sample consisted of CD8+ T cells from PBMCs. These receptors were obtained from a human donor in good health.

The V and J genes are TRBV9 and TRBJ2-2; 10 nucleotides match TRBD2. CDR1 is SGDLS, CDR2 YYNGEE, per germline. The CDR3 has 17 amino acids. V trimming: 1 base; J trimming: 5 bases; junction bases outside the gene matches: 8. The CDR3 sequence is CASSVTGSGGATGELFF. The CDR3 coding sequence is TGTGCCAGCAGCGTAACCGGAAGCGGGGGGGCAACCGGGGAGCTGTTTTTT.

A single count supports this clonotype. The V gene is TRBV7-6, the J gene TRBJ2-7; 8 bases are shared with TRBD1. Germline values: CDR1 SGHVS, CDR2 FNYEAQ. The CDR3 length is 16 residues. V lost 5 bases, J lost 3 bases, and 12 bases stayed unmatched. The CDR3 region is CASSPRSGTGIYEQYF. For the CDR3, the DNA is TGTGCCAGCAGCCCGAGGTCCGGGACAGGCATCTACGAGCAGTACTTC.

The V gene is TRBV4-3, the J gene TRBJ2-3; 10 bases are shared with TRBD1. Looked up from germline, CDR1 is LGHNA and CDR2 is YSLEER. CDR3 size: 15 residues. V shed 4 bases and J 6 bases; nucleotides not matched to a gene: 7. DNA for the CDR3: TGCGCCAGCAGCCTGGGGACAGGGGAATCCGATACGCAGTATTTT. Amino acids: CASSLGTGESDTQYF.

The chain recombines TRBV11-2 with TRBJ2-7; 9 bases fit TRBD1. The germline CDR1 and CDR2 sequences are SGHAT and FQNNGV. The CDR3 length is 14 residues. The V and J ends lost 1 base and 9 bases, in that order; junction bases with no gene match: 7. The CDR3 sequence: CASSLGTGVRVQYF. CDR3 bases: TGTGCCAGCAGCTTAGGGACAGGGGTTCGCGTGCAGTACTTC.

This clonotype was detected only once. The chain employs TRBV12-3 or TRBV12-4 and TRBJ2-7, with no clear D. The CDR3 sequence is 13 residues long. Trimming shortened V by 3 bases and J by 2 bases, and 8 bases separated the two germline ends. The CDR3 loop is CASSFGSTYEQYF. Written as DNA, the CDR3 is TGTGCCAGCAGTTTTGGCAGTACCTACGAGCAGTACTTC.

The chain employs TRBV6-5 and TRBJ2-1; 8 bases align to TRBD1. Germline CDR1 and CDR2: MNHEY and SVGAGI. The CDR3 loop spans 14 amino acids. The V and J ends lost 2 bases and 3 bases, in that order; junction bases with no gene match: 0. The CDR3, as DNA: TGTGCCAGCAGTTACGACAGGGGCTACAATGAGCAGTTCTTC. Its protein is CASSYDRGYNEQFF.

The rearrangement links TRBV7-9 to TRBJ1-5, with D perhaps matching TRBD1 (5 bases). Trimming took 5 bases from V and 2 from J, leaving 10 bases between them. Per germline, CDR1 SEHNR and CDR2 FQNEAQ (reference sequence). This CDR3 region has 14 residues. The CDR3 protein is CASSREGGNQPQHF. For the CDR3, the DNA is TGTGCCAGCAGCCGAGAAGGGGGCAATCAGCCCCAGCATTTT.

This clonotype was seen a single time. This chain connects TRBV29-1 to TRBJ1-1; D gene uncertain. Germline CDR1 is SQVTM and CDR2 is ANQGSEA. Trimming cost V 5 bases and J 6 bases, with 4 bases left between them. The CDR3 loop spans 9 amino acids. The CDR3 DNA reads as TGCAGCGTTAACCCTGAAGCTTTCTTT. Translation: CSVNPEAFF.

This clonotype came up once. This sequence joins TRBV20-1 and TRBJ2-7; TRBD2 agrees at 10 bases. V dropped 1 base and J dropped 4; count of bases not matched to a gene: 10. This CDR3 spans 16 amino acids. Germline V gene lookup returns CDR1 DFQATT and CDR2 SNEGSKA (reference sequence). The CDR3 is CSARVSNGTSVYEQYF. The CDR3, as DNA: TGCAGTGCTAGAGTATCAAATGGGACTAGCGTTTACGAGCAGTACTTC.

The chain links TRBV19 to TRBJ1-1; 11 bases match TRBD1. The CDR3 is made up of 16 amino acids. Per the germline V gene, CDR1 is LNHDA and CDR2 is SQIVND (reference sequence). With 5 bases clipped from V and 0 bases from J, the junction kept 5 bases outside the gene matches. CDR3 amino acids: CASSPRTGGVNTEAFF. Here the CDR3 DNA reads TGTGCCAGTAGTCCCCGGACAGGGGGCGTGAACACTGAAGCTTTCTTT.

The chain joins TRBV7-2 to TRBJ2-1; TRBD2 is a possible D gene (5 bases). The germline V and J ends were trimmed by 1 base and 0 bases, with 10 bases remaining between them. The CDR3 is 16 residues long. CDR1 is SGHTA, CDR2 FQGNSA, per germline. The CDR3 sequence: CASSLVPGNSYNEQFF. CDR3 coding DNA: TGTGCCAGCAGCTTAGTGCCGGGGAACTCCTACAATGAGCAGTTCTTC.

The sample holds one count of this clonotype. The gene calls are TRBV6-2 or TRBV6-3 and TRBJ1-1; perhaps TRBD1 as D (5 bases). The V gene's germline CDR1 is MNHEY and CDR2 SVGEGT. The CDR3 loop spans 14 amino acids. V lost 5 bases, J lost 6 bases, and 16 bases lay in between. CDR3 amino acids: CASSTGGEVAEAFF. The CDR3 DNA sequence: TGTGCCAGCAGTACTGGGGGGGAAGTCGCTGAAGCTTTCTTT.

The chain links TRBV4-3 to TRBJ2-7; 9 bases agree with TRBD1. The junction had 12 bases not matched to a gene; V was cut back by 3 bases and J by 3 bases. CDR1 and CDR2 from the germline V gene are LGHNA and YSLEER. This CDR3 contains 17 residues. The DNA of the CDR3 is TGCGCCAGCAGCCAGTCGTATCCGGGACAGGGCTACTACGAGCAGTACTTC. Protein product: CASSQSYPGQGYYEQYF.

The chain is built from TRBV6-5 and TRBJ1-2; weak D call: TRBD1 (6 bases). Trimming pared 6 bases from V and 4 bases from J, leaving 12 bases between. CDR1 and CDR2 (germline): MNHEY, SVGAGI. This CDR3 is built from 13 residues. The CDR3 sequence: CASSSGQSYGYTF. The CDR3 bases are TGTGCCAGCAGCAGTGGACAGTCCTATGGCTACACCTTC.

The V gene is TRBV7-9, the J gene TRBJ2-4, with D possibly being TRBD1 (6 bases). Germline-derived CDR1 and CDR2 are SEHNR and FQNEAQ (reference sequence). There are 16 residues in the CDR3. Trimming removed 1 base from V and 2 bases from J, with 12 bases in between. CDR3 loop: CASSLVQGETKNIQYF. The DNA for the CDR3 is TGTGCCAGCAGCTTAGTACAGGGCGAGACCAAAAACATTCAGTACTTC. The variable domain in full, completed from reference TRBV7-9 and TRBJ2-4, reads DTGVSQNPRHKITKRGQNVTFRCDPISEHNRLYWYRQTLGQGPEFLTYFQNEAQLEKSRLLSDRFSAERPKGSFSTLEIQRTEQGDSAMYLCASSLVQGETKNIQYFGAGTRLSVL.

This clonotype was picked up one time. V gene TRBV29-1 combines with J gene TRBJ2-5; TRBD2 aligns across 7 bases. CDR1 is SQVTM, CDR2 ANQGSEA, per germline. The CDR3 extends over 11 amino acids. V trimming: 4 bases; J trimming: 5 bases; junction bases outside the gene matches: 1. The CDR3 here is CSVARGETQYF. CDR3 sequence (DNA): TGCAGCGTTGCGCGGGGGGAGACCCAGTACTTC.

The chain links TRBV9 to TRBJ2-7, with 11 bases lining up with TRBD1. In germline, CDR1 is SGDLS, CDR2 YYNGEE. This CDR3 has 14 residues. V shed 3 bases and J 3 bases; nucleotides not matched to a gene: 2. Here the CDR3 DNA reads TGTGCCAGCAGCGCCGGGACAGGGGGCTACGAGCAGTACTTC. Translating gives CASSAGTGGYEQYF. Drawing the rest from reference TRBV9 and TRBJ2-7, the complete variable domain is DSGVTQTPKHLITATGQRVTLRCSPRSGDLSVYWYQQSLDQGLQFLIQYYNGEERAKGNILERFSAQQFPDLHSELNLSSLELGDSALYFCASSAGTGGYEQYFGPGTRLTVT.

This CDR3 is CASRVGGNTEAFF. In DNA, the CDR3 is TGTGCCAGCAGGGTGGGGGGGAACACTGAAGCTTTCTTT. The rearrangement links TRBV6-4 to TRBJ1-1; possible D gene TRBD1, 5 bases. V gave up 6 bases and J gave up 1 base, with 9 bases separating them. Per the germline V gene, CDR1 is MRHNA and CDR2 is SNTAGT. There are 13 residues in the CDR3.

The rearrangement links TRBV4-1 to TRBJ2-7; perhaps TRBD2 as D (5 bases). The CDR3 sequence is 15 residues long. With 4 bases removed from V and 4 bases from J, the gap between germline ends came to 17 bases. Germline loops: CDR1 MGHRA, CDR2 YSYEKL. The CDR3: CASSPGSGLAYEQYF. The CDR3 DNA reads TGCGCCAGCAGCCCGGGGTCGGGGTTGGCGTACGAGCAGTACTTC.